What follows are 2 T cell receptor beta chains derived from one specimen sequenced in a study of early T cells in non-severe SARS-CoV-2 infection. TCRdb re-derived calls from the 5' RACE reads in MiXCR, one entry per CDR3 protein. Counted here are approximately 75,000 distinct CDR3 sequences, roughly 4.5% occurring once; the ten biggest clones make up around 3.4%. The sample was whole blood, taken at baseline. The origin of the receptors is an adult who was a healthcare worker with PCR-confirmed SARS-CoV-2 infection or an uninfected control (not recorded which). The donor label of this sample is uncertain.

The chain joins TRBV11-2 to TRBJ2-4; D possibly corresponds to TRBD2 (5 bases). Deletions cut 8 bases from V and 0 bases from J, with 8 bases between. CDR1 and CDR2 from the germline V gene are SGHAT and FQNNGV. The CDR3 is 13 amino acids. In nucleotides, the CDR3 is TGTGCCAGCCGTGGACTAGCCAAAAACATTCAGTACTTC. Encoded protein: CASRGLAKNIQYF.

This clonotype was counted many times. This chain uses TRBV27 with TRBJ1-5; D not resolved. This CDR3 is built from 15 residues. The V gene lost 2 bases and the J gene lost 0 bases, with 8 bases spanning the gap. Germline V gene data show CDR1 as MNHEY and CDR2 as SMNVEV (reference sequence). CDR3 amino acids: CASSLTSDSNQPQHF. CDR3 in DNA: TGTGCCAGCAGTTTAACGTCGGATAGCAATCAGCCCCAGCATTTT.